This entry features one TCR beta chain sequence. The sample originates from a study of T cell changes during pregnancy in multiple sclerosis. The data were produced by immunoSEQ multiplex PCR, yet TCRdb's version contains in-frame clones alone and is incomplete. The sample contains about 120,000 clones, about 93% of which appear only once. The sample here was peripheral blood, taken before pregnancy. The source of this sequence is a female donor with multiple sclerosis, enrolled in a pregnancy study.

CDR3 protein: CASSIRGGLDIRTEAFF. CDR3 DNA: TGTGCCAGTAGTATTAGAGGAGGGCTTGATATAAGGACTGAAGCTTTCTTT. This sequence joins TRBV19 and TRBJ1-1; D is undetermined. The length of the CDR3 is 17 residues. Germline V gives CDR1 LNHDA, CDR2 SQIVND (reference sequence). The ends were cut back, 3 bases at V and 5 bases at J, with 22 bases in the middle. The variable domain in full, with the rest retrieved from reference TRBV19 and TRBJ1-1, is DGGITQSPKYLFRKEGQNVTLSCEQNLNHDAMYWYRQDPGQGLRLIYYSQIVNDFQKGDIAEGYSVSREKKESFPLTVTSAQKNPTAFYLCASSIRGGLDIRTEAFFGQGTRLTVV.